This T cell receptor beta chain was identified in a study of T-cell memory formation after mild COVID-19. Study summary: TCR clusters were mostly donor specific. Findings and limits, study-wide: The finding that pre-infection memory included some responding clones suggested that cross-reactive memory joined.

This clonotype was seen a handful of times. Its antigen is undetermined. Using constant-segment primers, 5'RACE produced TCR alpha and TCR beta cDNA libraries carrying sample barcodes and UMIs. TCRdb re-derived calls from the 5' RACE reads in MiXCR, one entry per CDR3 protein. This sample has roughly 110,000 distinct CDR3 sequences, with 17% found just once. The CDR3 has 13 residues. V was pared by 6 bases and J by 0 bases, with 8 bases between. CDR1 and CDR2 (germline): DFQATT, SNEGSKA (reference sequence). This receptor was obtained from an adult woman who had mild COVID-19 (a few samples of this study predate the infection). Cell type and time point are not known. The chain couples TRBV20-1 to TRBJ2-2; D not resolved. Sequencing used PBMCs or a T cell subset sorted from them (not recorded which). The CDR3 protein is CSARAANTGELFF. The CDR3 region has the DNA TGCAGTGCAAGGGCCGCGAACACCGGGGAGCTGTTTTTT.